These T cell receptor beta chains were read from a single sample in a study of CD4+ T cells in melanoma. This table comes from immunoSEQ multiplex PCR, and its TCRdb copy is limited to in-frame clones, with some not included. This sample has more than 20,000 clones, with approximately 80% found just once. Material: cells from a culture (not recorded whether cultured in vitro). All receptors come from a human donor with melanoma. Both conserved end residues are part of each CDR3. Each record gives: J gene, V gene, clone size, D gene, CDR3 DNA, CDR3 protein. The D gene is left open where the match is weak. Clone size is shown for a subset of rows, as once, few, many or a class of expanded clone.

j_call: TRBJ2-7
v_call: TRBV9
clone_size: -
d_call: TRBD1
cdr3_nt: TGTGCCAGCAGCCTCACCGGGACAGACCTCTACGAGCAGTACTTC
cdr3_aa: CASSLTGTDLYEQYF

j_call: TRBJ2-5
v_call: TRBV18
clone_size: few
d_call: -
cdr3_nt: TGTGCCAGCTCACCACCCCTCGGCAGATCCCAAGAGACCCAGTACTTC
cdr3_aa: CASSPPLGRSQETQYF

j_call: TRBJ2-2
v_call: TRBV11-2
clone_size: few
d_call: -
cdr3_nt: TGTGCCAGCAGCTCCTCCGCGGATTTTAGGAACACCGGGGAGCTGTTTTTT
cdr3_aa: CASSSSADFRNTGELFF

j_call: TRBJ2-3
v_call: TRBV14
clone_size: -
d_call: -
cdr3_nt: TGTGCCAGCAGCCAAGCAATGGGGGGTGAGAATACGCAGTATTTT
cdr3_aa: CASSQAMGGENTQYF

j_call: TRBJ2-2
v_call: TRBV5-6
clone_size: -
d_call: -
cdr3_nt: TGTGCCAGCAGCTTTACAGGGAACACCGGGGAGCTGTTTTTT
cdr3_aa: CASSFTGNTGELFF

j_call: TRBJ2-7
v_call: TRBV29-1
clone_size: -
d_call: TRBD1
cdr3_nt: TGCAGCGTTGTGCTTCCGGGACAGTATGAGCAGTACTTC
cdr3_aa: CSVVLPGQYEQYF

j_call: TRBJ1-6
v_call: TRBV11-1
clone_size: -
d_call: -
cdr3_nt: TGTGCCAGCAGCCCATTTCCTAATTCACCCCTCCACTTT
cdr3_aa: CASSPFPNSPLHF

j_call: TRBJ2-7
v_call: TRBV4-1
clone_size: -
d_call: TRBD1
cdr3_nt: TGCGCCAGCAGCTATGAGACAGGGAGTCTCTACGAGCAGTACTTC
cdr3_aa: CASSYETGSLYEQYF

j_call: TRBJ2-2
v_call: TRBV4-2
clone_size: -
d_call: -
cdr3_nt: TGTGCCAGCAGCCAAGATTTGGAAAGGGAGCTGTTTTTT
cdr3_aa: CASSQDLERELFF

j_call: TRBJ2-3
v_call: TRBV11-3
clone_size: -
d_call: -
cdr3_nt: TGTGCCAGCAGCCCCGGGGTAACAGATACGCAGTATTTT
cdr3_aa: CASSPGVTDTQYF

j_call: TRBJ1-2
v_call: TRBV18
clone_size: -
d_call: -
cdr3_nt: TGTGCCAGCTCCCCAACAGATTCCTATGGCTACACCTTC
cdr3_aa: CASSPTDSYGYTF

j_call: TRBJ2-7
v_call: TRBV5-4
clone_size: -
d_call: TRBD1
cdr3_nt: TGTGCCAGCAGCTTGGAGGGACAGGGAACGTACGAGCAGTACTTC
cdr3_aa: CASSLEGQGTYEQYF

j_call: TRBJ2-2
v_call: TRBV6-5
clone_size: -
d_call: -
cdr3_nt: TGTGCCAGCAGTTACTCGAACAGATACACCGGGGAGCTGTTTTTT
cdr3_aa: CASSYSNRYTGELFF

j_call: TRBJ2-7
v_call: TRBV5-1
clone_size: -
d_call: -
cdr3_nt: TGCGCCAGCAGCTCGACAGATTCCTACGAGCAGTACTTC
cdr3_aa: CASSSTDSYEQYF

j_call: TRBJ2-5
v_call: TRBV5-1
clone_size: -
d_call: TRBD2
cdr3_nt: TGCGCCAGCAGTACAAGACTAGCGGGGGGCTGGGAGACCCAGTACTTC
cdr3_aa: CASSTRLAGGWETQYF

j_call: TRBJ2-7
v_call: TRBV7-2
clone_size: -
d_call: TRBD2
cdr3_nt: TGTGCCAGCAGCTTGAGCGGGGAGGGAAAGTACTTC
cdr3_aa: CASSLSGEGKYF

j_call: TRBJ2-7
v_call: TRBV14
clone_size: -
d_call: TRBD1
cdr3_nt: TGTGCCAGCAGCCAAGTACGAGGGGGCCTGCACGAGCAGTACTTC
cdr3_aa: CASSQVRGGLHEQYF

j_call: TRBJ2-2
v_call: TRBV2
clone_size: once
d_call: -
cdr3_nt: TGTGCCAGCTCAGTCCGGAACACCGGGGAGCTGTTTTTT
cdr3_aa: CASSVRNTGELFF

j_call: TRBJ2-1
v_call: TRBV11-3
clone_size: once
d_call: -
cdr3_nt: TGTGCCAGCAGCTTGGGACGCCACAATGAGCAGTTCTTC
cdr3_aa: CASSLGRHNEQFF

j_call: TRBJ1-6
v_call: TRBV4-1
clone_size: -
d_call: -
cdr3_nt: TGCGCCAGCAGCCAAGGAAATTCACCCCTCCACTTT
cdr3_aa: CASSQGNSPLHF

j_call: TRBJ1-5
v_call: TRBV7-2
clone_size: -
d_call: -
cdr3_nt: TGTGCCAGCAGCTTCAGGGTACATCAGCCCCAGCATTTT
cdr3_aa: CASSFRVHQPQHF

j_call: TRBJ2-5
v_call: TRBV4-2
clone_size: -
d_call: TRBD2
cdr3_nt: TGTGCCAGCAACCTGGACGGGGGGTACCAAGAGACCCAGTACTTC
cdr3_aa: CASNLDGGYQETQYF

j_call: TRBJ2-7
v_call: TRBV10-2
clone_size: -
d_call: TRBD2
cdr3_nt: TGCGCCAGCACCTCTAGCGGGGGGGCCAGCGAGCAGTACTTC
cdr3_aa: CASTSSGGASEQYF

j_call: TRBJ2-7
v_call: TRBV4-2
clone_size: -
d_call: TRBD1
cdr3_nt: TGTGCCAGCAGCCAAGGGTCCGGGACAGGGAAGGGCGAGCAGTACTTC
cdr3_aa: CASSQGSGTGKGEQYF

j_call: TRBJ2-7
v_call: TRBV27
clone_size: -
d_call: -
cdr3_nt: TGTGCCAGCAGCCGAGGGTTGTCCTACGAGCAGTACTTC
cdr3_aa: CASSRGLSYEQYF

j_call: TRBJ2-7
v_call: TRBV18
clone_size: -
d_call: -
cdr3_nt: TGTGCCAGCTCACATGACACCTACGAGCAGTACTTC
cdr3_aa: CASSHDTYEQYF

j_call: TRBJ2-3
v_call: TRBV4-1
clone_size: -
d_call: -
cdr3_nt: TGCGCCAGCAGCGCGCGGGGGCCCCCGGGGGATACGCAGTATTTT
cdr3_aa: CASSARGPPGDTQYF

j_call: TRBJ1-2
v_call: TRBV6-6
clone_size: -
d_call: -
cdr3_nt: TGTGCCAGCCGGGGGGACACCCATGGCTACACCTTC
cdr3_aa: CASRGDTHGYTF

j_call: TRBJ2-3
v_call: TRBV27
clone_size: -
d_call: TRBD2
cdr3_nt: TGTGCCAGCAGTCCCTGGCGCCTAGCGGGCACAGATACGCAGTATTTT
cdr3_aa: CASSPWRLAGTDTQYF

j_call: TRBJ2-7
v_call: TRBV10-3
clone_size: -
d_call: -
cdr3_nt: TGTGCCATCAGTGAACGGCAGGGCTACGAGCAGTACTTC
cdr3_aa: CAISERQGYEQYF

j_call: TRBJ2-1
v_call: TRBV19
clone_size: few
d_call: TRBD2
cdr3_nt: TGTGCCAGTAGTCGCATCCCGATCCTAGCGGGGGGCGGGAATGAGCAGTTCTTC
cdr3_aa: CASSRIPILAGGGNEQFF

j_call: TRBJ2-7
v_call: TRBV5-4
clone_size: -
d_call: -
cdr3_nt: TGTGGATTACGAAAGCAGGGGGGGGACGAGCAGTACTTC
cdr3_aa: CGLRKQGGDEQYF

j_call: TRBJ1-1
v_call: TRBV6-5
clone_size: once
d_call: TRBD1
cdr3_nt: TGTGCCAGCAGTTACTCGGGCAGGGGGTACACTGAAGCTTTCTTT
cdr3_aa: CASSYSGRGYTEAFF

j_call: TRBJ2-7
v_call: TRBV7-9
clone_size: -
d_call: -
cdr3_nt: TGTGCCAGCAGCTCCCCCAGCTTCGGGGGCGCCTACGAGCAGTACTTC
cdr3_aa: CASSSPSFGGAYEQYF